The TCR beta chain described here comes from a study of cytotoxic CD8 clonotypes in ibrutinib-treated CLL. Study conclusions and caveats: Public clonotypes were rare and shrank or held steady on treatment.

V was pared by 3 bases and J by 1 base, with 12 bases of the junction left unmatched. CDR1 and CDR2 (germline): SGHVS, FQNEAQ. The CDR3 extends over 19 amino acids. Investigators sought sequencing depths of between 1 in 200,000 and 1 in 1 million T cells. This table comes from immunoSEQ multiplex PCR, and its TCRdb copy is limited to in-frame clones, with some not included. The repertoire holds about 300,000 clones, with more than 70% as singletons. With respect to this clone: Its target is unknown.

This sequence joins TRBV7-8 and TRBJ2-5; 12 bases are shared with TRBD2. The sequencing used PBMCs, collected at disease progression, from a patient treated with ibrutinib. The sequence was obtained from a human donor with chronic lymphocytic leukemia. The CDR3 DNA sequence: TGTGCCAGCAGCTTGGAAGTGATACTAGCGGGAGGACTCCAAGAGACCCAGTACTTC. It encodes CASSLEVILAGGLQETQYF. Complete variable domain (other parts from reference TRBV7-8 and TRBJ2-5): GAGVSQSPRYKVAKRGQDVALRCDPISGHVSLFWYQQALGQGPEFLTYFQNEAQLDKSGLPSDRFFAERPEGSVSTLKIQRTQQEDSAVYLCASSLEVILAGGLQETQYFGPGTRLLVL.